The next 30 T cell receptor beta chains were all read from a single sample in a study of shared clonotypes between healthy human individuals. The repertoire was sequenced with immunoSEQ multiplex PCR; TCRdb's copy has only in-frame clones and lacks some. The data contain approximately 100,000 clones, 68% of them singletons. Sequenced material: memory CD8+ T cells sorted from blood. Described subset: CD45RO+ cells pooled with CCR7-negative TemRA cells. The receptors shown here come from a woman aged 25 to 39 in good health.

V gene TRBV5-1 combines with J gene TRBJ2-3; 9 nucleotides align to TRBD1. This CDR3 has 15 residues. J was trimmed by 5 bases and V by 3 bases; bases with no gene match: 7. CDR1 is SGHRS, CDR2 YFSETQ, per germline. CDR3 bases: TGCGCCAGCAGCTACTATCCGGACAGGGGAGATACGCAGTATTTT. Protein sequence: CASSYYPDRGDTQYF.

This chain connects TRBV10-3 to TRBJ2-7; D is ambiguous. The germline V gene has CDR1 ENHRY and CDR2 SYGVKD. V dropped 0 bases and J dropped 2 bases, with 5 bases sitting between them. This CDR3 has 13 amino acids. DNA of the CDR3: TGTGCCATCAGTGAGTCTGGGACCTACGAGCAGTACTTC. It specifies CAISESGTYEQYF.

The V and J genes are TRBV25-1 and TRBJ2-7; D is tentatively TRBD1 or TRBD2 (5 bases each). V lost 1 base and J 4 bases, leaving 23 bases between the germline ends. Germline loops: CDR1 MGHDK, CDR2 SYGVNS. CDR3 length: 18 residues. CDR3 sequence: CASSEWGMRTPEEYEQYF. Here the CDR3 DNA reads TGTGCCAGCAGTGAATGGGGTATGAGGACACCGGAGGAGTACGAGCAGTACTTC.

The CDR3 region has the DNA TGCAGCGTGAGGCTAGCGGCTAGCACAGATACGCAGTATTTT. Protein: CSVRLAASTDTQYF. The chain carries TRBV29-1 and TRBJ2-3; 7 nucleotides agree with TRBD2. The CDR3 extends over 14 amino acids. V was pared by 6 bases and J by 0 bases, with 6 bases of the junction left unmatched. CDR1 and CDR2 (germline): SQVTM, ANQGSEA.

The gene calls are TRBV10-2 and TRBJ2-2, with 7 bases aligning to TRBD2. The germline V gene has CDR1 WSHSY and CDR2 SAAADI. V lost 6 bases and J lost 6; bases outside the gene matches: 4. This CDR3 comprises 13 residues. CDR3 region: CASRRTRAGELFF. The CDR3 DNA reads as TGCGCCAGCAGGAGGACTAGAGCCGGGGAGCTGTTTTTT.

This clone has ten or more counts. The CDR3 spells CASSEAEVETQYF. The CDR3 coding sequence is TGTGCCAGCAGTGAAGCGGAGGTAGAGACCCAGTACTTC. The V gene is TRBV6-1, the J gene TRBJ2-5, with a possible D match to TRBD2 (5 bases). The germline gives CDR1 MNHNS, CDR2 SASEGT. The CDR3 sequence is 13 residues long. V gave up 0 bases and J gave up 4 bases, with 6 bases separating them.

The J gene is TRBJ2-7, the V gene TRBV19; 10 nucleotides align to TRBD2. The V and J ends lost 5 bases and 2 bases, in that order; junction bases with no gene match: 3. CDR1 is LNHDA and CDR2 is SQIVND in the germline V gene (reference sequence). The CDR3 is 14 residues long. The CDR3 loop is CASSPTSGPYEQYF. The CDR3 DNA is TGTGCCAGTAGTCCGACTAGCGGGCCCTACGAGCAGTACTTC. The full variable domain, in which reference TRBV19 and TRBJ2-7 provide the parts outside the CDR3, is DGGITQSPKYLFRKEGQNVTLSCEQNLNHDAMYWYRQDPGQGLRLIYYSQIVNDFQKGDIAEGYSVSREKKESFPLTVTSAQKNPTAFYLCASSPTSGPYEQYFGPGTRLTVT.

The chain uses TRBV27 and TRBJ2-3, with TRBD2 identical over 9 bases. The CDR3 has 18 residues. J lost 2 bases, V lost 3 bases, and 12 bases had no gene match. The V gene's germline CDR1 is MNHEY and CDR2 SMNVEV (reference sequence). CDR3 protein: CASSLIFPLAGITDTQYF. The DNA of the CDR3 is TGTGCCAGCAGTTTGATTTTCCCACTAGCGGGTATCACAGATACGCAGTATTTT.

This clone appeared a few times. The chain joins TRBV6-1 to TRBJ2-7, with D unresolved. This CDR3 spans 13 amino acids. CDR1 is MNHNS and CDR2 is SASEGT in the germline V gene. The V and J ends lost 1 base and 2 bases respectively, with 6 bases between them. The DNA of the CDR3 is TGTGCCAGCAGTGAAGGCCTGACCTACGAGCAGTACTTC. It codes for CASSEGLTYEQYF.

V is TRBV6-6 and J is TRBJ1-4; a possible D gene is TRBD1 (5 bases). There are 13 residues in the CDR3. The ends were cut back, 11 bases at V and 6 bases at J, with 16 bases in the middle. CDR1 and CDR2 from the germline V gene are MNHNY and SVGAGI (reference sequence). The CDR3 nucleotides are TGTGCCGCAGGACGGGACCTGTATGAAAAACTGTTTTTT. Its protein is CAAGRDLYEKLFF.

This chain joins TRBV7-8 and TRBJ1-1; D is ambiguous. V was shortened by 5 bases and J by 2 bases, with 21 bases between the two germline ends. The V gene's germline CDR1 is SGHVS and CDR2 FQNEAQ. This CDR3 spans 17 amino acids. The CDR3 here is CASSQDSRQARNTEAFF. Here the CDR3 DNA reads TGTGCCAGCAGCCAAGATTCGAGGCAGGCCAGAAACACTGAAGCTTTCTTT.

This chain joins TRBV28 and TRBJ2-7; TRBD2 matches 9 bases. The V and J ends lost 4 bases and 7 bases, in that order; junction bases with no gene match: 14. The CDR3 is made up of 16 amino acids. Germline lookup yields CDR1 MDHEN and CDR2 SYDVKM. The CDR3 loop reads CASSSRVSGSLWEQYF. The CDR3 bases are TGTGCCAGCAGTTCCCGGGTTAGCGGGAGTTTGTGGGAGCAGTACTTC.

The V gene is TRBV25-1, the J gene TRBJ1-4; 12 nucleotides agree with TRBD1. The CDR3 sequence is 18 residues long. CDR1 and CDR2 (germline): MGHDK, SYGVNS. Germline trimming cut 4 bases from V and 5 bases from J; bases unmatched to any gene: 11. CDR3 amino acids: CASSGRLWDRGRNEKLFF. In DNA form, the CDR3 reads TGTGCCAGCAGTGGCCGACTCTGGGACAGGGGGCGGAATGAAAAACTGTTTTTT.

J is TRBJ2-7 and V is TRBV5-6; D ambiguous. Germline CDR1 reads SGHDT; CDR2 reads YYEEEE. Trimming took off 1 base at V and 2 bases at J, with 22 bases between the two ends. The CDR3 is 18 amino acids. This chain's CDR3 is CASSLWALPQKLTYEQYF. In DNA, the CDR3 is TGTGCCAGCAGCTTGTGGGCCCTGCCACAGAAGTTAACCTACGAGCAGTACTTC.

The chain uses TRBV25-1 and TRBJ2-7; D gene uncertain. Trimming pared 4 bases from V and 6 bases from J, leaving 4 bases between. The V gene's germline CDR1 is MGHDK and CDR2 SYGVNS. This CDR3 spans 10 amino acids. The CDR3 nucleotides read TGTGCCAGCAGTGCGTCCGAGCAGTACTTC. This sequence encodes CASSASEQYF.

This clone was counted ten times or more. The chain recombines TRBV19 with TRBJ1-4, with unresolved D. Germline CDR1 and CDR2: LNHDA and SQIVND (reference sequence). The V end was cut by 6 bases, the J end by 5 bases, with 19 bases between. The CDR3 sequence is 16 residues long. The chain's CDR3 is CASRPRGLSGNEKLFF. The CDR3 coding sequence is TGTGCCAGTAGGCCTCGCGGGCTCTCGGGGAATGAAAAACTGTTTTTT.

Remarks on this clone: This sample also contains other DNA sequences that code for the same CDR3. This chain uses TRBV7-2 with TRBJ2-2; maybe TRBD2 (6 bases). CDR3 length equals 16 residues. V was pared by 5 bases and J by 1 base, with 14 bases between. Germline V gene sequence: CDR1 SGHTA, CDR2 FQGNSA. Here the CDR3 reads CASSPGGQGNTGELFF. The CDR3 DNA reads TGTGCCAGCAGCCCAGGAGGGCAGGGGAACACCGGGGAGCTGTTTTTT.

The chain recombines TRBV7-8 with TRBJ2-7, with 10 bases that match TRBD2. Germline assignment: CDR1 SGHVS and CDR2 FQNEAQ. The CDR3 spans 16 residues. The V and J ends lost 2 bases and 1 base, in that order; junction bases with no gene match: 5. Written as DNA, the CDR3 is TGTGCCAGCAGCTTATTAGTAGCGGGAGGTTCCTACGAGCAGTACTTC. Its translation: CASSLLVAGGSYEQYF.

This chain connects TRBV6-6 to TRBJ2-2; 13 bases line up with TRBD2. Germline V CDR1 and CDR2: MNHNY, SVGAGI (reference sequence). This CDR3 is 16 amino acids long. The J segment lost 5 bases and the V segment lost 6 bases, leaving 6 bases of the junction unmatched. CDR3 residues: CASRPRTSGSTGELFF. CDR3 DNA: TGTGCCAGCAGACCACGGACTAGCGGGAGTACCGGGGAGCTGTTTTTT.

CDR3 protein: CATRENQGWAGELFF. The CDR3 region has the DNA TGTGCCACCAGAGAAAACCAGGGATGGGCCGGGGAGCTGTTTTTT. This chain joins TRBV15 and TRBJ2-2; a possible D gene is TRBD1 (5 bases). V lost 6 bases and J 6 bases, leaving 17 bases between the germline ends. Germline CDR1 reads LNHNV; CDR2 reads YYDKDF (reference sequence). The CDR3 length is 15 residues.

V is TRBV7-9 and J is TRBJ2-7; no clear D. CDR1 is SEHNR, CDR2 FQNEAQ, per germline (reference sequence). CDR3 length: 14 amino acids. V shed 4 bases and J shed 3 bases, with 13 bases lying between them. The DNA of the CDR3 is TGTGCCAGCAGCTCTGGCTGGGCGAACTACGAGCAGTACTTC. This codes for CASSSGWANYEQYF. The variable domain in full, with the rest retrieved from reference TRBV7-9 and TRBJ2-7, is DTGVSQNPRHKITKRGQNVTFRCDPISEHNRLYWYRQTLGQGPEFLTYFQNEAQLEKSRLLSDRFSAERPKGSFSTLEIQRTEQGDSAMYLCASSSGWANYEQYFGPGTRLTVT.

This clone was seen a handful of times. The chain couples TRBV28 to TRBJ2-7; maybe TRBD1 (5 bases). From germline, CDR1 is MDHEN and CDR2 SYDVKM. The V end was cut by 8 bases, the J end by 4 bases, with 9 bases between. This CDR3 is 11 amino acids long. CDR3 bases: TGTGCCAGCGGCCACAGGTACGAGCAGTACTTC. Amino acid sequence: CASGHRYEQYF.

This clone was observed a handful of times. The chain joins TRBV7-6 to TRBJ2-7, with 9 bases aligning to TRBD1. The germline V gene has CDR1 SGHVS and CDR2 FNYEAQ. The CDR3 is 14 amino acids. V dropped 5 bases and J dropped 3; count of bases not matched to a gene: 5. CDR3 DNA sequence: TGTGCCAGCAGCGCCCGGGACAGGGTCTACGAGCAGTACTTC. Its translation: CASSARDRVYEQYF. Filled out from reference TRBV7-6 and TRBJ2-7, the complete variable domain reads GAGVSQSPRYKVTKRGQDVALRCDPISGHVSLYWYRQALGQGPEFLTYFNYEAQQDKSGLPNDRFSAERPEGSISTLTIQRTEQRDSAMYRCASSARDRVYEQYFGPGTRLTVT.

Only a few counts were recorded for this clone. CDR3 region: CASSELTSVMYEQYF. Here the CDR3 DNA reads TGTGCCAGCAGTGAACTGACTTCAGTCATGTACGAGCAGTACTTC. The chain recombines TRBV2 with TRBJ2-7, with D hard to call. The germline V gene encodes CDR1 SNHLY and CDR2 FYNNEI. This CDR3 has 15 residues. V lost 2 bases, J lost 4 bases, and 15 bases lay in between.

This clone was seen a handful of times. V and J are TRBV5-4 and TRBJ2-1; weak D call: TRBD1 (6 bases). Germline V gives CDR1 SGHNT, CDR2 YYREEE (reference sequence). There are 13 residues in the CDR3. Trimming removed 6 bases at V and 6 bases at J, with 13 bases between. Here the CDR3 reads CASTLTGRNEQFF. The CDR3 DNA reads TGTGCCAGCACCCTGACAGGTCGCAATGAGCAGTTCTTC.

The chain employs TRBV7-9 and TRBJ2-1; D unclear. Trimming took off 6 bases at V and 6 bases at J, with 15 bases between the two ends. Germline V CDR1 and CDR2: SEHNR, FQNEAQ (reference sequence). The CDR3 runs to 14 residues. Here the CDR3 DNA reads TGTGCCAGCAGATTCGCCGGCCGAGCCAATGAGCAGTTCTTC. It codes for CASRFAGRANEQFF.

The chain is built from TRBV5-4 and TRBJ2-5, with D perhaps TRBD1 or TRBD2 (5 bases each). The CDR3 covers 12 residues. The V gene's germline CDR1 is SGHNT and CDR2 YYREEE (reference sequence). Trimming left V 2 bases short and J 12 bases short, with 14 bases between. CDR3 coding DNA: TGTGCCAGCAGCTTCGGGACGGGTCCCGAGTACTTC. This translates into CASSFGTGPEYF.

This clone turned up a few times. This chain links TRBV25-1 with TRBJ2-7; D is perhaps TRBD2 (5 bases). The length of the CDR3 is 15 residues. Germline CDR1 and CDR2: MGHDK and SYGVNS. V shed 4 bases and J shed 2 bases, with 15 bases lying between them. CDR3 amino acids: CASSARTAKTYEQYF. CDR3 coding DNA: TGTGCCAGCAGTGCAAGGACTGCAAAGACCTACGAGCAGTACTTC.

The V and J genes are TRBV5-1 and TRBJ1-1, with TRBD1 as a possible D gene (6 bases). Trimming took 0 bases from V and 1 from J, leaving 13 bases between them. This CDR3 has 16 residues. Germline loops: CDR1 SGHRS, CDR2 YFSETQ. As DNA, the CDR3 is TGCGCCAGCAGCTTGGGGGCCGGGGGCAGGAACACTGAAGCTTTCTTT. Translation: CASSLGAGGRNTEAFF. Together with reference TRBV5-1 and TRBJ1-1, the CDR3 gives the full variable domain: KAGVTQTPRYLIKTRGQQVTLSCSPISGHRSVSWYQQTPGQGLQFLFEYFSETQRNKGNFPGRFSGRQFSNSRSEMNVSTLELGDSALYLCASSLGAGGRNTEAFFGQGTRLTVV.

This clone came up a few times. The chain is built from TRBV9 and TRBJ1-2, with a tentative D call TRBD1 (5 bases). Germline V gene data show CDR1 as SGDLS and CDR2 as YYNGEE. The CDR3 is 13 amino acids. Trimming cost V 5 bases and J 10 bases, with 18 bases left between them. Written as DNA, the CDR3 is TGTGCCAGCAGTCCGGGGGAAACTCCTCTCTACACCTTC. This gives the protein CASSPGETPLYTF.